The 17 T cell receptor beta chains presented below share a single source sample, sequenced in a study of cytomegalovirus exposure and HLA in healthy donors. Using immunoSEQ multiplex PCR, the repertoire was profiled, and TCRdb retains in-frame clones only, with some absent. The data hold about 360,000 clones, with about nine tenths observed a single time. The material sequenced was PBMCs. These receptors all come from a woman younger than 35 in good health and CMV-seronegative.

This chain uses TRBV27 with TRBJ2-1; a weak D match, TRBD2 (7 bases). Germline CDR1 and CDR2: MNHEY and SMNVEV (reference sequence). Trimming shortened V by 2 bases and J by 7 bases, and 18 bases separated the two germline ends. This CDR3 contains 16 residues. DNA for the CDR3: TGTGCCAGCAGTTTAGGGGGGGCCTACGGCCGGAATGAGCAGTTCTTC. Translating gives CASSLGGAYGRNEQFF.

This clone was found a few times. The J gene is TRBJ2-7, the V gene TRBV6-5; D is perhaps TRBD1 (6 bases). There are 11 residues in the CDR3. Trimming took off 7 bases at V and 5 bases at J, with 9 bases between the two ends. Germline CDR1 reads MNHEY; CDR2 reads SVGAGI. This CDR3 reads CASMQGHEQYF. CDR3 DNA: TGTGCCAGCATGCAGGGGCACGAGCAGTACTTC.

V is TRBV7-3 and J is TRBJ1-1, with 12 bases lining up with TRBD1. V was pared by 8 bases and J by 2 bases, with 0 bases of the junction left unmatched. The CDR3 totals 13 residues. Per the germline V gene, CDR1 is SGHTA and CDR2 is FQGTGA. The chain's CDR3 is CASGTGGNTEAFF. The DNA of the CDR3 is TGTGCCAGCGGGACAGGGGGCAACACTGAAGCTTTCTTT.

The V call is TRBV14, the J call TRBJ1-5; D is unclear. This CDR3 region has 14 residues. Germline CDR1 and CDR2: SGHDN and FVKESK. The V gene lost 4 bases and the J gene lost 0 bases, with 7 bases spanning the gap. The CDR3 DNA sequence: TGTGCCAGCAGCCTTCAGTATAGCAATCAGCCCCAGCATTTT. Translating gives CASSLQYSNQPQHF.

The chain links TRBV6-6 to TRBJ2-7; a weak D match, TRBD1 (6 bases). This CDR3 is 13 amino acids long. The V end lost 6 bases, the J end lost 2 bases, and 11 bases lay between the germline ends. Germline CDR1 reads MNHNY; CDR2 reads SVGAGI (reference sequence). The CDR3 DNA is TGTGCCAGCAGGACCGGACAGCCCTACGAGCAGTACTTC. This encodes CASRTGQPYEQYF.

The gene calls are TRBV15 and TRBJ2-5; 8 bases are a match to TRBD1. J gave up 1 base and V 3 bases, and 13 bases lay outside the gene matches. There are 18 residues in the CDR3. Germline V gene data show CDR1 as LNHNV and CDR2 as YYDKDF (reference sequence). CDR3: CATSRAGQERRGQETQYF. CDR3 nucleotide sequence: TGTGCCACCAGCAGGGCGGGACAGGAGAGACGTGGCCAAGAGACCCAGTACTTC. The full variable domain, completed using reference TRBV15 and TRBJ2-5, is DAMVIQNPRYQVTQFGKPVTLSCSQTLNHNVMYWYQQKSSQAPKLLFHYYDKDFNNEADTPDNFQSRRPNTSFCFLDIRSPGLGDTAMYLCATSRAGQERRGQETQYFGPGTRLLVL.

This chain links TRBV18 with TRBJ1-1, with D hard to call. Deletions cut 8 bases from V and 6 bases from J, with 19 bases between. The CDR3 length is 14 residues. Germline V gives CDR1 KGHSH, CDR2 LQKENI. The CDR3 protein is CASALARGRPEAFF. The CDR3 DNA reads TGTGCCAGCGCTCTCGCCCGGGGTAGGCCTGAAGCTTTCTTT.

This clone was detected only a few times. The chain has TRBV10-1 and TRBJ2-1, with D possibly TRBD2 on 5 matching bases. Germline-derived CDR1 and CDR2 are WNHNN and SYGVQD (reference sequence). The V gene lost 6 bases and the J gene lost 7 bases, with 19 bases spanning the gap. CDR3 length: 15 amino acids. The CDR3 sequence is CASSPAVLKGNEQFF. CDR3 DNA: TGCGCCAGCAGCCCAGCGGTCCTAAAAGGAAATGAGCAGTTCTTC.

The chain couples TRBV28 to TRBJ1-5, with TRBD1 matching over 8 bases. This CDR3 has 15 amino acids. V lost 3 bases and J lost 11; bases outside the gene matches: 12. Germline values: CDR1 MDHEN, CDR2 SYDVKM. Here the CDR3 reads CASSFPDRGRWSQHF. The CDR3, as DNA: TGTGCCAGCAGTTTCCCCGACAGGGGCAGGTGGTCCCAGCATTTT. Full variable domain (missing parts from reference TRBV28 and TRBJ1-5): DVKVTQSSRYLVKRTGEKVFLECVQDMDHENMFWYRQDPGLGLRLIYFSYDVKMKEKGDIPEGYSVSREKKERFSLILESASTNQTSMYLCASSFPDRGRWSQHFGDGTRLSIL.

The J gene is TRBJ2-1, the V gene TRBV7-9, with 9 bases fitting TRBD2. V lost 4 bases and J lost 4; bases outside the gene matches: 8. Looked up from germline, CDR1 is SEHNR and CDR2 is FQNEAQ (reference sequence). The CDR3 covers 16 residues. The CDR3 region has the DNA TGTGCCAGCAGCTCCACCGGGACTAGCAAATACAATGAGCAGTTCTTC. Its protein product is CASSSTGTSKYNEQFF.

This chain uses TRBV7-2 with TRBJ2-7; no definite D call. Germline V gene sequence: CDR1 SGHTA, CDR2 FQGNSA. The germline V and J ends were trimmed by 5 bases and 4 bases, with 6 bases remaining between them. The CDR3 runs 11 residues. The CDR3 region has the DNA TGTGCCAGCAGCCCACAATACGAGCAGTACTTC. As protein: CASSPQYEQYF.

The chain recombines TRBV7-9 with TRBJ1-1, with TRBD1 identical over 11 bases. The V and J ends lost 5 bases and 6 bases, in that order; junction bases with no gene match: 8. Germline lookup yields CDR1 SEHNR and CDR2 FQNEAQ (reference sequence). This CDR3 is built from 15 residues. CDR3 sequence reads: CASSPPRTGGPEAFF. The CDR3 DNA sequence: TGTGCCAGCAGCCCACCGAGGACAGGGGGCCCTGAAGCTTTCTTT. The whole variable domain, filled in from reference TRBV7-9 and TRBJ1-1, reads DTGVSQNPRHKITKRGQNVTFRCDPISEHNRLYWYRQTLGQGPEFLTYFQNEAQLEKSRLLSDRFSAERPKGSFSTLEIQRTEQGDSAMYLCASSPPRTGGPEAFFGQGTRLTVV.

The V gene is TRBV9, the J gene TRBJ2-5; 7 nucleotides match TRBD2. CDR1 and CDR2 (germline): SGDLS, YYNGEE. Germline trimming cut 0 bases from V and 7 bases from J; bases unmatched to any gene: 6. The CDR3 has 14 residues. CDR3 in amino acids: CASSVGPPGGTQYF. DNA for the CDR3: TGTGCCAGCAGCGTAGGACCGCCGGGGGGGACCCAGTACTTC.

The chain employs TRBV27 and TRBJ2-2; 13 bases are a match to TRBD2. The CDR3 is 15 amino acids. V gave up 10 bases and J gave up 8 bases; unmatched junction bases: 10. Looked up from germline, CDR1 is MNHEY and CDR2 is SMNVEV (reference sequence). The CDR3 region is CATRLAGGYGGELFF. The CDR3 nucleotides are TGTGCCACCCGACTAGCGGGGGGCTATGGGGGGGAGCTGTTTTTT.

The chain uses TRBV2 and TRBJ2-5; D is uncertain. There are 13 residues in the CDR3. The germline gives CDR1 SNHLY, CDR2 FYNNEI. V lost 4 bases and J lost 2, with 8 bases in between. The CDR3 here is CASSVRQQETQYF. The CDR3 DNA reads TGTGCCAGCAGTGTGAGGCAGCAAGAGACCCAGTACTTC.

The rearrangement uses TRBV2 and TRBJ2-7; 12 bases line up with TRBD2. The V and J ends lost 7 bases and 6 bases, in that order; junction bases with no gene match: 10. The CDR3 contains 15 residues. The germline gives CDR1 SNHLY, CDR2 FYNNEI. Written as DNA, the CDR3 is TGTGCCAGCACTCCTCATTTGGGACTAGCGGGCGAGCAGTACTTC. This encodes CASTPHLGLAGEQYF.

The CDR3 protein is CASSPQGLAGAEQYF. The CDR3 DNA reads TGTGCCAGCAGTCCCCAGGGACTAGCGGGAGCCGAGCAGTACTTC. The chain recombines TRBV6-5 with TRBJ2-7, with 14 bases lining up with TRBD2. The CDR3 totals 15 residues. V was clipped by 5 bases and J by 6 bases; unmatched bases: 6. Germline V lookup: CDR1 MNHEY, CDR2 SVGAGI.